This record covers a single T cell receptor beta chain. This sample was included in a study of human thymus T cells. Assay used: immunoSEQ multiplex PCR; TCRdb lists only in-frame clones, some missing. The sample shows roughly 60,000 clones, 94% of them seen only once. An approximately 0.45-1 mL peripheral blood aliquot was taken intraoperatively from four of eight donors. The clonotype comes from a boy younger than two with a congenital heart defect but otherwise immunologically healthy. The material sequenced was blood.

This CDR3 is CASSSGQNYGYTF. The CDR3 coding sequence is TGTGCCAGCAGCTCAGGACAGAACTATGGCTACACCTTC. The V and J genes are TRBV4-2 and TRBJ1-2, with D possibly TRBD1 on 6 matching bases. V lost 5 bases, J lost 2 bases, and 9 bases lay in between. The CDR3 has 13 residues. Per germline, CDR1 LGHNA and CDR2 YNFKEQ.